The clone carrying this TCR beta chain was picked up a small number of times. Its cognate antigen is unknown. This sample was included in a study of T cells after yellow fever vaccination. Overall study context: Low-cell-number fractions were prepared with SMART-Seq v4 Ultra Low Input.

Study-wide findings and caveats: On re-exposure, the response was weaker but peaked faster, at day 5 versus 15.

This CDR3 has 15 amino acids. Germline loops: CDR1 ENHRY, CDR2 SYGVKD. The ends were cut back, 7 bases at V and 3 bases at J, with 16 bases in the middle. In TCRdb, the 5' RACE reads were re-called with MiXCR into one record per CDR3 protein. The sample carries some 240,000 distinct CDR3 sequences, about 5.2% recorded once. J is TRBJ2-1 and V is TRBV10-3; D is possibly TRBD1 (5 bases). The input for sequencing was CD4+ T cells sorted from PBMCs, taken on the day of the yellow fever booster vaccination. The receptor's source is a man aged 18-30 years who received the YFV17D yellow fever vaccine. The CDR3 protein is CAITRTEGVYNEQFF. CDR3 in DNA: TGTGCCATCACCCGGACGGAAGGGGTCTACAATGAGCAGTTCTTC.